Below, one T cell receptor beta chain is given with its context. Its matching antigen is unknown. RNA in amounts of roughly 0.5 to 1 ug was reverse transcribed with random hexamers. TCRdb independently ran MiXCR on the immunoSEQ multiplex PCR reads; one entry per CDR3 protein. The table shows some 170,000 distinct CDR3 sequences, with around 94% occurring only once. The length of the CDR3 is 17 residues. The V gene end was trimmed by 4 bases and the J gene end by 2 bases; junction bases not matched to a gene: 9. Germline-derived CDR1 and CDR2 are SGDLS and YYNGEE. This entry belongs to a study of CD8 T cells in Susac syndrome. Findings and limits, study-wide: It was acknowledged by the study that relatively few individuals were included in its TCR sequencing and HLA analysis.

Sequenced input: CD4+ T cells from PBMCs. This clonotype was sampled from a human donor with multiple sclerosis. V usage is TRBV9 and J usage is TRBJ2-6; 7 bases are a match to TRBD1. The CDR3 DNA sequence: TGTGCCAGCAGCTCGAGACAGGGTATTCCTGGGGCCAACGTCCTGACTTTC. Amino acids: CASSSRQGIPGANVLTF.